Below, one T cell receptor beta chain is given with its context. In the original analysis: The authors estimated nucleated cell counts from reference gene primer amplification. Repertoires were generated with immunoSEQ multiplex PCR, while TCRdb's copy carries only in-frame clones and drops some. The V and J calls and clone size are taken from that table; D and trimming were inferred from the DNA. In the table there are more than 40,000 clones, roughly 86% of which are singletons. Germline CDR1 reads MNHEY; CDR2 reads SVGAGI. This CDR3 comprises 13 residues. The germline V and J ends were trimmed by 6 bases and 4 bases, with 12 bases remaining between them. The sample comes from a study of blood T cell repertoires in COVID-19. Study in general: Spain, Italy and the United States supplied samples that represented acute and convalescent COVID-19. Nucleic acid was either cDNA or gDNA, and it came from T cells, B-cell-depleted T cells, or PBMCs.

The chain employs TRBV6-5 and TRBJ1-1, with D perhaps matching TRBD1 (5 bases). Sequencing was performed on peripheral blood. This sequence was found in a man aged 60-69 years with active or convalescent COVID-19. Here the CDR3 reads CASSRGGVTEAFF. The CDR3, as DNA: TGTGCCAGCAGCCGTGGGGGGGTCACTGAAGCTTTCTTT.